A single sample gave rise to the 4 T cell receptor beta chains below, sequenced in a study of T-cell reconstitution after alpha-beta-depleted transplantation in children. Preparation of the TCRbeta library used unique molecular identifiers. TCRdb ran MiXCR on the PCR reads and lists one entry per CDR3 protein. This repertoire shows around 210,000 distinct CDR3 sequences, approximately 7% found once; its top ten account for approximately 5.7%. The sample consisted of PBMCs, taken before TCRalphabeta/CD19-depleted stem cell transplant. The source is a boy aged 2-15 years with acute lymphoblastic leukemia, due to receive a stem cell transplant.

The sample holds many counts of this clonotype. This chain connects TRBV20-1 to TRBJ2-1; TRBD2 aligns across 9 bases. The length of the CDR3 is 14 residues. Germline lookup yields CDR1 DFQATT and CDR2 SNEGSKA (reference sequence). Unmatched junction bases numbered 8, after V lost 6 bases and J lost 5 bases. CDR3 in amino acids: CSAPGTSPHNEQFF. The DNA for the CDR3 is TGCAGTGCCCCCGGGACTAGCCCGCACAATGAGCAGTTCTTC.

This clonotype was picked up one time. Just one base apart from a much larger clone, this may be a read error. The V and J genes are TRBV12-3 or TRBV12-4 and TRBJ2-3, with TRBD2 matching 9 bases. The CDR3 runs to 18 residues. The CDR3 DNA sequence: TGTACCAGCAGTTTAGCGACCCTAGCGGGGTTAAACACAGATACGCAGTATTTT. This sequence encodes CTSSLATLAGLNTDTQYF.

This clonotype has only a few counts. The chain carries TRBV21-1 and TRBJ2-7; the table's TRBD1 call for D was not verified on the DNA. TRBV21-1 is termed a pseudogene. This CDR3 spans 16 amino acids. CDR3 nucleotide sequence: TGTGCCAGTAGAAACCCCCGCGGGACACTTGACTACGAGCAGTACTTC. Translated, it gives CASRNPRGTLDYEQYF.

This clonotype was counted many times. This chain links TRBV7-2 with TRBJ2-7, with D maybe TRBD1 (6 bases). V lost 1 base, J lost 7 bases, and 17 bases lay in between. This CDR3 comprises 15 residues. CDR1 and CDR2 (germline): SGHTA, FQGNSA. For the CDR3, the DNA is TGTGCCAGCAGCTTAGAGTGGGACACCCGTGGGGAGCAGTACTTC. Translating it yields CASSLEWDTRGEQYF.